The clone carrying this T cell receptor beta chain was seen once. Antigen unknown. This specimen belongs to a study of T cells in Graves' hyperthyroidism and ophthalmopathy. For the study at large: Peripheral blood samples were taken at initial diagnosis, prior to any treatment.

Lactation, pregnancy, other autoimmune disease or uncontrolled infection led to exclusion of patients. Findings and caveats of the study: Separating ophthalmopathy from stable hyperthyroidism was achieved by a 13 V-J model. Blood shared most expanded thyroid clonotypes above 0.001.

TCR beta CDR3 regions were amplified from RNA. First-round RT-PCR targeting the TCR CDR3 was performed with the HTBI primer set. TCRdb redid the calling of the multiplex PCR reads with MiXCR, one entry per CDR3 protein. The sample lists hundreds of thousands of distinct CDR3 sequences, over 35% occurring once. The CDR3 loop spans 16 amino acids. The germline V gene encodes CDR1 LNHDA and CDR2 SQIVND (reference sequence). Trimming removed 6 bases from V and 5 bases from J; junction bases left unmatched: 13. This sequence originates from a woman between 40 and 50 years old with Graves' hyperthyroidism. Sample: blood. V is TRBV19 and J is TRBJ1-1, with 9 nucleotides matching TRBD1. CDR3 DNA: TGTGCCAGTAGCAGCCCCCGGGGGACAGGGTCGACTGAAGCTTTCTTT. Residues: CASSSPRGTGSTEAFF.